This T cell receptor beta chain was sequenced in a study of response to subunit inactivated influenza vaccine. Study findings and constraints: Only a handful of new T cells, the authors suggested, are recruited with each seasonal influenza vaccination.

The germline CDR1 and CDR2 sequences are SGHRS and YFSETQ. The CDR3 spans 15 residues. V gave up 4 bases and J gave up 1 base; unmatched junction bases: 7. TCRdb re-derived calls from the RT-PCR reads in MiXCR, one entry per CDR3 protein. The data contain hundreds of thousands of distinct CDR3 sequences, 15% to 19% of them seen just once; the ten biggest clones take up 11%. This clonotype was seen a few times. Its matching antigen is unknown. Sequencing used PBMCs from blood, obtained approximately 13 days after vaccination. This clonotype was sampled from a man aged 50 to 60 who received an inactivated influenza vaccine. This rearrangement joins TRBV5-1 to TRBJ1-2; TRBD1 matches at 7 bases. CDR3 residues: CASSEGTAINYGYTF. The CDR3 DNA reads as TGCGCCAGCAGCGAAGGGACAGCAATTAACTATGGCTACACCTTC.